One sample yielded the 6 T cell receptor beta chains listed below, sequenced in a study of blood T cell repertoires in COVID-19. Sequencing used immunoSEQ multiplex PCR; TCRdb keeps in-frame clones, though not all of them. This table has some 150,000 clones, approximately 84% appearing once. The sample was peripheral blood. The receptors were gathered from a human donor with acute or convalescent COVID-19. The donor label of this sample is uncertain.

This clone was seen once. The rearrangement uses TRBV30 and TRBJ1-5; tentative D call: TRBD1 (5 bases). This CDR3 has 12 residues. Germline V CDR1 and CDR2: GTSNPN, SVGIG (reference sequence). Between the trimmed V and J ends, which lost 2 bases and 7 bases, there was a span of 9 bases. The CDR3 is CAWSPGIQPQHF. For the CDR3, the DNA is TGTGCCTGGAGTCCAGGGATCCAGCCCCAGCATTTT.

The V call is TRBV20-1, the J call TRBJ1-1; 7 bases line up with TRBD1. Germline assignment: CDR1 DFQATT and CDR2 SNEGSKA (reference sequence). The trim removed 3 bases at V and 0 bases at J, leaving 13 bases unmatched. The CDR3 is 17 residues long. As DNA, the CDR3 is TGCAGTGCTAGTGACTACCGGGACAGTCAGATGAACACTGAAGCTTTCTTT. This translates into CSASDYRDSQMNTEAFF.

This clone showed up just once. DNA for the CDR3: TGTGCCAGCAGTGAGTCGGTGACAGGGGTTCCCACCTTC. As protein: CASSESVTGVPTF. The chain combines TRBV6-4 with TRBJ1-2; 8 bases line up with TRBD1. This CDR3 comprises 13 residues. The germline V gene has CDR1 MRHNA and CDR2 SNTAGT. J lost 13 bases, V lost 3 bases, and 10 bases had no gene match.

This clone was recorded only once. This chain uses TRBV6-2 or TRBV6-3 with TRBJ2-3; the D gene is possibly TRBD2 (5 bases). The germline gives CDR1 MNHEY, CDR2 SVGEGT. The CDR3 consists of 13 residues. V was clipped by 5 bases and J by 6 bases, with 12 bases between them. The CDR3 sequence is CASSLPSGDTQYF. The CDR3 DNA is TGTGCCAGCAGTCTCCCATCGGGGGATACGCAGTATTTT.

This clone has a handful of counts. DNA for the CDR3: TGTGCCAGCAGTGAATACAGGGTAATAAATGAAAAACTGTTTTTT. It specifies CASSEYRVINEKLFF. The chain couples TRBV2 to TRBJ1-4; tentative D call: TRBD1 (6 bases). V was shortened by 2 bases and J by 5 bases, with 12 bases between the two germline ends. Germline V gives CDR1 SNHLY, CDR2 FYNNEI. The CDR3 is 15 amino acids.

V usage is TRBV7-3 and J usage is TRBJ2-5, with D maybe TRBD1 (6 bases). CDR3 length: 13 amino acids. Trimming cost V 4 bases and J 5 bases, with 11 bases left between them. From germline, CDR1 is SGHTA and CDR2 FQGTGA. Here the CDR3 reads CASSSGHRETQYF. The CDR3 nucleotides are TGTGCCAGCAGCTCGGGACACAGGGAGACCCAGTACTTC.